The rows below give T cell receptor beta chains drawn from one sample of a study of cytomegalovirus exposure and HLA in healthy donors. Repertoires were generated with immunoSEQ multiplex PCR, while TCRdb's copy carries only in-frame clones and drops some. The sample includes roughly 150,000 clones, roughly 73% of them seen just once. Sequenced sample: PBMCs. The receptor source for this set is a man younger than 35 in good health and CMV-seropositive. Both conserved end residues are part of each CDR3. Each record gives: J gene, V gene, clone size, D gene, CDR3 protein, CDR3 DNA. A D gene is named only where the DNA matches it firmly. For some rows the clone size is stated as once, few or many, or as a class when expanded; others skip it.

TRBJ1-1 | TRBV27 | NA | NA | CASRLVSGGETFF | TGTGCCAGCCGTCTTGTCTCGGGTGGGGAGACTTTCTTT
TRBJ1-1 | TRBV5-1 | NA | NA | CASSLGEMNTEAFF | TGCGCCAGCAGCTTAGGAGAGATGAACACTGAAGCTTTCTTT
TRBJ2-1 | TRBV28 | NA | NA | CASSSPPGHEQFF | TGTGCCAGCAGTTCCCCGCCGGGTCATGAGCAGTTCTTC
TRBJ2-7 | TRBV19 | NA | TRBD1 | CASNSGQGSYEQYF | TGTGCCAGTAATAGTGGACAGGGATCCTACGAGCAGTACTTC
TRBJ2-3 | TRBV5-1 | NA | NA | CASSRDSGGKGDTQYF | TGCGCCAGCAGCAGGGATAGTGGCGGGAAGGGGGATACGCAGTATTTT
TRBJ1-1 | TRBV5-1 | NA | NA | CASSSRYSGATEAFF | TGCGCCAGCAGCTCGCGTTATTCAGGGGCCACTGAAGCTTTCTTT
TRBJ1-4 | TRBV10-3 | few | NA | CAIRSTATNEKLFF | TGTGCCATCAGATCGACAGCAACTAATGAAAAACTGTTTTTT
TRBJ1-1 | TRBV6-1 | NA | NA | CASRKGGQNTEAFF | TGTGCCAGCAGAAAAGGGGGACAGAACACTGAAGCTTTCTTT
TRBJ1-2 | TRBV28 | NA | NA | CASSSPLRGYTF | TGTGCCAGCAGTTCGCCTTTGAGGGGCTACACCTTC
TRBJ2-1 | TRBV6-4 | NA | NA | CASSDFSNEQFF | TGTGCCAGCAGTGACTTTAGCAATGAGCAGTTCTTC
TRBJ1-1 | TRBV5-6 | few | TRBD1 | CASRKGQLNTEAFF | TGTGCCAGCAGGAAGGGACAGTTGAACACTGAAGCTTTCTTT